One and the same sample provided the 28 T cell receptor beta chains below, sequenced in a study of shared clonotypes between healthy human individuals. Produced via immunoSEQ multiplex PCR; TCRdb's table is partial and in-frame only. The table includes approximately 1,500,000 clones, around 98% detected once. Sequencing was performed on naive CD4+ T cells sorted from blood. The subset was: CD45RA+ positively selected. These TCRs come from a man between 25 and 39 years old in good health.

The chain employs TRBV20-1 and TRBJ1-2; D is uncertain. The CDR3 covers 10 residues. In germline, CDR1 is DFQATT, CDR2 SNEGSKA (reference sequence). V dropped 6 bases and J dropped 8 bases, with 10 bases sitting between them. CDR3 region: CSASSAGYTF. CDR3 coding DNA: TGCAGTGCCAGTAGCGCGGGCTACACCTTC.

The chain links TRBV25-1 to TRBJ2-3; the match to TRBD2 covers 9 bases. Per the germline V gene, CDR1 is MGHDK and CDR2 is SYGVNS. CDR3 length: 14 amino acids. V lost 4 bases to trimming and J lost 6 bases; unmatched junction nucleotides: 5. CDR3 bases: TGTGCCAGCAGTGTGCTAGCGGGATTTGATACGCAGTATTTT. This encodes CASSVLAGFDTQYF. The entire variable domain, with the rest obtained from reference TRBV25-1 and TRBJ2-3, is as follows: EADIYQTPRYLVIGTGKKITLECSQTMGHDKMYWYQQDPGMELHLIHYSYGVNSTEKGDLSSESTVSRIRTEHFPLTLESARPSHTSQYLCASSVLAGFDTQYFGPGTRLTVL.

The rearrangement uses TRBV5-6 and TRBJ1-1, with 7 bases that match TRBD1. Germline V gene lookup returns CDR1 SGHDT and CDR2 YYEEEE. The CDR3 is 14 amino acids. The trim removed 1 base at V and 0 bases at J, leaving 0 bases unmatched. The CDR3 is CASSLTGVNTEAFF. CDR3 nucleotide sequence: TGTGCCAGCAGCTTGACAGGGGTGAACACTGAAGCTTTCTTT.

About this clone itself: The same CDR3 also results from other DNA sequences found in this sample. This chain connects TRBV2 to TRBJ2-7; 9 bases align to TRBD1. The V and J ends lost 6 bases and 6 bases, in that order; junction bases with no gene match: 3. This CDR3 has 12 amino acids. Germline assignment: CDR1 SNHLY and CDR2 FYNNEI. CDR3 sequence (DNA): TGTGCCAGCAGCGTGGACAGGGGCGAGCAGTACTTC. This sequence encodes CASSVDRGEQYF. Full variable domain (rest looked up from reference TRBV2 and TRBJ2-7): EPEVTQTPSHQVTQMGQEVILRCVPISNHLYFYWYRQILGQKVEFLVSFYNNEISEKSEIFDDQFSVERPDGSNFTLKIRSTKLEDSAMYFCASSVDRGEQYFGPGTRLTVT.

Regarding this clone: At one end, the junction sequence differs from germline, possibly due to a read error. This chain uses TRBV14 with TRBJ2-7, with D possibly matching TRBD2 (6 bases). Germline CDR1 is SGHDN and CDR2 is FVKESK. CDR3 length: 14 amino acids. The CDR3 reads CASSQASSGTLVHF. CDR3 nucleotide sequence: TGTGCCAGCAGCCAAGCCTCGTCCGGGACTCTCGTACACTTC.

The chain combines TRBV29-1 with TRBJ2-5; D remains ambiguous. V lost 1 base and J lost 2, with 5 bases in between. In germline, CDR1 is SQVTM, CDR2 ANQGSEA. The CDR3 totals 12 residues. CDR3 nucleotides: TGCAGCGTTGAAGGGGGACAAGAGACCCAGTACTTC. It codes for CSVEGGQETQYF.

Written as DNA, the CDR3 is TGTGCCTGGAGCCAGGGGCATGGCTACACCTTC. Translating it yields CAWSQGHGYTF. The chain uses TRBV30 and TRBJ1-2, with D tentatively TRBD1 (6 bases). The CDR3 has 11 amino acids. V was clipped by 3 bases and J by 6 bases, with 8 bases between them. Germline V CDR1 and CDR2: GTSNPN, SVGIG (reference sequence).

This chain connects TRBV5-1 to TRBJ1-2; D perhaps matches TRBD1 (5 bases). V lost 4 bases and J lost 5, with 12 bases in between. The V gene's germline CDR1 is SGHRS and CDR2 YFSETQ. This CDR3 is built from 13 residues. CDR3 in amino acids: CASSTTDLYGYTF. The CDR3 DNA follows: TGCGCCAGCAGCACGACAGACCTTTATGGCTACACCTTC.

The rearrangement joins TRBV27 to TRBJ2-3; 10 bases match TRBD2. The CDR3 is 15 amino acids. V shed 3 bases, J shed 2 bases, and the junction held 2 bases outside the gene matches. Germline loops: CDR1 MNHEY, CDR2 SMNVEV (reference sequence). This CDR3 is CASSLTSGPTDTQYF. Written as DNA, the CDR3 is TGTGCCAGCAGTTTGACTAGCGGGCCCACAGATACGCAGTATTTT.

The V and J genes are TRBV5-1 and TRBJ2-3; D perhaps matches TRBD2 (5 bases). Germline V CDR1 and CDR2: SGHRS, YFSETQ. The CDR3 runs 12 residues. V was shortened by 6 bases and J by 1 base, with 6 bases between the two germline ends. The CDR3 coding sequence is TGCGCCAGCAATAGCGGCACAGATACGCAGTATTTT. This codes for CASNSGTDTQYF.

The V call is TRBV7-2, the J call TRBJ1-5, with 8 bases fitting TRBD1. CDR1 is SGHTA and CDR2 is FQGNSA in the germline V gene. The CDR3 has 14 amino acids. The ends lost 3 bases at V and 7 bases at J; junction bases unmatched: 5. CDR3 in DNA: TGTGCCAGCAGCTTTGACAGGGGTGGCCAGCCCCAGCATTTT. It specifies CASSFDRGGQPQHF.

The chain carries TRBV5-1 and TRBJ2-7, with TRBD2 matching 15 bases. J gave up 4 bases and V 3 bases, and 8 bases lay outside the gene matches. Looked up from germline, CDR1 is SGHRS and CDR2 is YFSETQ. CDR3 length equals 17 residues. This CDR3 is CASSSPGLAGGRYEQYF. CDR3 nucleotide sequence: TGCGCCAGCAGCTCGCCAGGACTAGCGGGAGGGAGGTACGAGCAGTACTTC.

The rearrangement links TRBV27 to TRBJ2-4; 7 positions agree with TRBD2. The germline V gene has CDR1 MNHEY and CDR2 SMNVEV (reference sequence). This CDR3 is built from 16 residues. V was clipped by 1 base and J by 3 bases; unmatched bases: 6. CDR3 bases: TGTGCCAGCAGTTTATTTGGGGGAGGGTACAAAAACATTCAGTACTTC. This gives the protein CASSLFGGGYKNIQYF.

The rearrangement links TRBV5-3 to TRBJ2-7, with D possibly matching TRBD2 (5 bases). TRBV5-3 qualifies as an ORF whose function is uncertain. V shed 6 bases and J shed 5 bases, with 9 bases lying between them. The CDR3 runs 11 residues. This CDR3 reads CARTPRDEQYF. The CDR3 region has the DNA TGTGCCAGAACCCCGAGGGACGAGCAGTACTTC.

The J gene is TRBJ1-5, the V gene TRBV19, with 8 bases fitting TRBD1. V dropped 5 bases and J dropped 4; count of bases not matched to a gene: 16. Germline V gene sequence: CDR1 LNHDA, CDR2 SQIVND (reference sequence). This CDR3 has 18 residues. In DNA, the CDR3 is TGTGCCAGTAGTGTCTCCAGGGGGCTGGATTCCGGGAATCAGCCCCAGCATTTT. Protein: CASSVSRGLDSGNQPQHF.

J is TRBJ2-1 and V is TRBV5-1, with D perhaps matching TRBD1 (6 bases). CDR3 length: 15 amino acids. Germline V gene data show CDR1 as SGHRS and CDR2 as YFSETQ. The V end lost 0 bases, the J end lost 9 bases, and 16 bases lay between the germline ends. CDR3 bases: TGCGCCAGCAGCTTGGTTGCAGGGGTGATAGGTGAGCAGTTCTTC. Amino acid sequence: CASSLVAGVIGEQFF.

This chain joins TRBV19 and TRBJ1-5, with 9 bases matching TRBD1. The V and J ends lost 6 bases and 5 bases, in that order; junction bases with no gene match: 8. Germline V gene data show CDR1 as LNHDA and CDR2 as SQIVND (reference sequence). This CDR3 comprises 15 residues. The DNA for the CDR3 is TGTGCCAGTAGCGACACAGGGGGCGCTTATCAGCCCCAGCATTTT. Translating it yields CASSDTGGAYQPQHF.

The genes are TRBV28 and TRBJ1-2; no reliable D call. The V gene's germline CDR1 is MDHEN and CDR2 SYDVKM. Trimming left V 10 bases short and J 3 bases short, with 21 bases between. This CDR3 spans 15 amino acids. DNA for the CDR3: TGTGCCACCCGGACTTTCCTGCGCTCTGACTATGGCTACACCTTC. It yields the protein CATRTFLRSDYGYTF.

The chain employs TRBV10-1 and TRBJ2-7; 7 bases are a match to TRBD1. The CDR3 is 13 amino acids. The junction had 5 bases not matched to a gene; V was cut back by 5 bases and J by 4 bases. CDR1 WNHNN and CDR2 SYGVQD come from the germline V gene (reference sequence). DNA for the CDR3: TGCGCCAGCAGTCCGGACAGGAGATACGAGCAGTACTTC. The encoded protein is CASSPDRRYEQYF.

This chain links TRBV4-1 with TRBJ2-7; no clear D. Trimming shortened V by 0 bases and J by 1 base, and 13 bases separated the two germline ends. CDR3 length equals 16 residues. Germline CDR1 MGHRA, CDR2 YSYEKL. The CDR3 nucleotides are TGCGCCAGCAGCCAAGATCGGGCAGCGCGGTCCTACGAGCAGTACTTC. Protein sequence: CASSQDRAARSYEQYF.

V usage is TRBV19 and J usage is TRBJ1-3; D call uncertain. Germline CDR1 reads LNHDA; CDR2 reads SQIVND (reference sequence). The CDR3 totals 13 residues. Between the trimmed V and J ends, which lost 4 bases and 1 base, there was a span of 5 bases. The CDR3 DNA follows: TGTGCCAGTAGTAAAGGGTCTGGAAACACCATATATTTT. Amino acid sequence: CASSKGSGNTIYF.

The chain recombines TRBV6-5 with TRBJ1-5; D is perhaps TRBD1 (5 bases). With 2 bases removed from V and 2 bases from J, the gap between germline ends came to 13 bases. The CDR3 consists of 16 residues. Germline lookup yields CDR1 MNHEY and CDR2 SVGAGI. The CDR3 reads CASSYRGLDGNQPQHF. For the CDR3, the DNA is TGTGCCAGCAGTTACCGGGGCCTAGACGGCAATCAGCCCCAGCATTTT.

As concerns this clone: Other DNA sequences in this sample translate to the same CDR3. V gene TRBV7-2 combines with J gene TRBJ2-5; 7 nucleotides align to TRBD1. V lost 5 bases and J lost 5; bases outside the gene matches: 8. Germline assignment: CDR1 SGHTA and CDR2 FQGNSA. CDR3 length: 14 residues. CDR3 bases: TGTGCCAGCAGCCCCAGGGGGTCACAGGAGACCCAGTACTTC. It encodes CASSPRGSQETQYF.

The V call is TRBV2, the J call TRBJ2-6; unclear D gene. The CDR3 has 14 residues. Germline assignment: CDR1 SNHLY and CDR2 FYNNEI. Trimming left V 3 bases short and J 2 bases short, with 5 bases between. The chain's CDR3 is CASSEATGANVLTF. The CDR3 DNA is TGTGCCAGCAGTGAGGCCACTGGGGCCAACGTCCTGACTTTC.

The chain employs TRBV10-3 and TRBJ1-2; D is unresolved. The CDR3 consists of 15 residues. Between the trimmed V and J ends, which lost 5 bases and 7 bases, there was a span of 20 bases. CDR1 and CDR2 (germline): ENHRY, SYGVKD. CDR3 bases: TGTGCCATCAGTCCCCGAGTTGAGCTCATCTCTGGCTACACCTTC. It encodes CAISPRVELISGYTF.

The CDR3 spells CASSESRDFSTDTQYF. In DNA form, the CDR3 reads TGCGCCAGCAGTGAGTCCCGGGACTTTTCCACAGATACGCAGTATTTT. The genes are TRBV10-2 and TRBJ2-3; D perhaps matches TRBD2 (6 bases). Germline V gene data show CDR1 as WSHSY and CDR2 as SAAADI. Trimming took off 0 bases at V and 2 bases at J, with 12 bases between the two ends. The CDR3 runs to 16 residues.

The chain is built from TRBV6-5 and TRBJ1-5; tentatively, D is TRBD1 (5 bases). There are 15 residues in the CDR3. The V gene lost 4 bases and the J gene lost 2 bases, with 12 bases spanning the gap. Per germline, CDR1 MNHEY and CDR2 SVGAGI. CDR3 DNA: TGTGCCAGCAGTTTCCCCGACAGCGGCAATCAGCCCCAGCATTTT. This translates into CASSFPDSGNQPQHF.

The CDR3 protein is CASSPSGRKTNTGELFF. The CDR3 bases are TGTGCCAGCAGCCCAAGCGGGAGGAAGACGAACACCGGGGAGCTGTTTTTT. The gene calls are TRBV11-1 and TRBJ2-2; 9 bases are a match to TRBD2. Germline CDR1 is SGHAT and CDR2 is FQDESV (reference sequence). With V trimmed by 5 bases and J by 0 bases, 7 bases remained unmatched. This CDR3 comprises 17 residues.